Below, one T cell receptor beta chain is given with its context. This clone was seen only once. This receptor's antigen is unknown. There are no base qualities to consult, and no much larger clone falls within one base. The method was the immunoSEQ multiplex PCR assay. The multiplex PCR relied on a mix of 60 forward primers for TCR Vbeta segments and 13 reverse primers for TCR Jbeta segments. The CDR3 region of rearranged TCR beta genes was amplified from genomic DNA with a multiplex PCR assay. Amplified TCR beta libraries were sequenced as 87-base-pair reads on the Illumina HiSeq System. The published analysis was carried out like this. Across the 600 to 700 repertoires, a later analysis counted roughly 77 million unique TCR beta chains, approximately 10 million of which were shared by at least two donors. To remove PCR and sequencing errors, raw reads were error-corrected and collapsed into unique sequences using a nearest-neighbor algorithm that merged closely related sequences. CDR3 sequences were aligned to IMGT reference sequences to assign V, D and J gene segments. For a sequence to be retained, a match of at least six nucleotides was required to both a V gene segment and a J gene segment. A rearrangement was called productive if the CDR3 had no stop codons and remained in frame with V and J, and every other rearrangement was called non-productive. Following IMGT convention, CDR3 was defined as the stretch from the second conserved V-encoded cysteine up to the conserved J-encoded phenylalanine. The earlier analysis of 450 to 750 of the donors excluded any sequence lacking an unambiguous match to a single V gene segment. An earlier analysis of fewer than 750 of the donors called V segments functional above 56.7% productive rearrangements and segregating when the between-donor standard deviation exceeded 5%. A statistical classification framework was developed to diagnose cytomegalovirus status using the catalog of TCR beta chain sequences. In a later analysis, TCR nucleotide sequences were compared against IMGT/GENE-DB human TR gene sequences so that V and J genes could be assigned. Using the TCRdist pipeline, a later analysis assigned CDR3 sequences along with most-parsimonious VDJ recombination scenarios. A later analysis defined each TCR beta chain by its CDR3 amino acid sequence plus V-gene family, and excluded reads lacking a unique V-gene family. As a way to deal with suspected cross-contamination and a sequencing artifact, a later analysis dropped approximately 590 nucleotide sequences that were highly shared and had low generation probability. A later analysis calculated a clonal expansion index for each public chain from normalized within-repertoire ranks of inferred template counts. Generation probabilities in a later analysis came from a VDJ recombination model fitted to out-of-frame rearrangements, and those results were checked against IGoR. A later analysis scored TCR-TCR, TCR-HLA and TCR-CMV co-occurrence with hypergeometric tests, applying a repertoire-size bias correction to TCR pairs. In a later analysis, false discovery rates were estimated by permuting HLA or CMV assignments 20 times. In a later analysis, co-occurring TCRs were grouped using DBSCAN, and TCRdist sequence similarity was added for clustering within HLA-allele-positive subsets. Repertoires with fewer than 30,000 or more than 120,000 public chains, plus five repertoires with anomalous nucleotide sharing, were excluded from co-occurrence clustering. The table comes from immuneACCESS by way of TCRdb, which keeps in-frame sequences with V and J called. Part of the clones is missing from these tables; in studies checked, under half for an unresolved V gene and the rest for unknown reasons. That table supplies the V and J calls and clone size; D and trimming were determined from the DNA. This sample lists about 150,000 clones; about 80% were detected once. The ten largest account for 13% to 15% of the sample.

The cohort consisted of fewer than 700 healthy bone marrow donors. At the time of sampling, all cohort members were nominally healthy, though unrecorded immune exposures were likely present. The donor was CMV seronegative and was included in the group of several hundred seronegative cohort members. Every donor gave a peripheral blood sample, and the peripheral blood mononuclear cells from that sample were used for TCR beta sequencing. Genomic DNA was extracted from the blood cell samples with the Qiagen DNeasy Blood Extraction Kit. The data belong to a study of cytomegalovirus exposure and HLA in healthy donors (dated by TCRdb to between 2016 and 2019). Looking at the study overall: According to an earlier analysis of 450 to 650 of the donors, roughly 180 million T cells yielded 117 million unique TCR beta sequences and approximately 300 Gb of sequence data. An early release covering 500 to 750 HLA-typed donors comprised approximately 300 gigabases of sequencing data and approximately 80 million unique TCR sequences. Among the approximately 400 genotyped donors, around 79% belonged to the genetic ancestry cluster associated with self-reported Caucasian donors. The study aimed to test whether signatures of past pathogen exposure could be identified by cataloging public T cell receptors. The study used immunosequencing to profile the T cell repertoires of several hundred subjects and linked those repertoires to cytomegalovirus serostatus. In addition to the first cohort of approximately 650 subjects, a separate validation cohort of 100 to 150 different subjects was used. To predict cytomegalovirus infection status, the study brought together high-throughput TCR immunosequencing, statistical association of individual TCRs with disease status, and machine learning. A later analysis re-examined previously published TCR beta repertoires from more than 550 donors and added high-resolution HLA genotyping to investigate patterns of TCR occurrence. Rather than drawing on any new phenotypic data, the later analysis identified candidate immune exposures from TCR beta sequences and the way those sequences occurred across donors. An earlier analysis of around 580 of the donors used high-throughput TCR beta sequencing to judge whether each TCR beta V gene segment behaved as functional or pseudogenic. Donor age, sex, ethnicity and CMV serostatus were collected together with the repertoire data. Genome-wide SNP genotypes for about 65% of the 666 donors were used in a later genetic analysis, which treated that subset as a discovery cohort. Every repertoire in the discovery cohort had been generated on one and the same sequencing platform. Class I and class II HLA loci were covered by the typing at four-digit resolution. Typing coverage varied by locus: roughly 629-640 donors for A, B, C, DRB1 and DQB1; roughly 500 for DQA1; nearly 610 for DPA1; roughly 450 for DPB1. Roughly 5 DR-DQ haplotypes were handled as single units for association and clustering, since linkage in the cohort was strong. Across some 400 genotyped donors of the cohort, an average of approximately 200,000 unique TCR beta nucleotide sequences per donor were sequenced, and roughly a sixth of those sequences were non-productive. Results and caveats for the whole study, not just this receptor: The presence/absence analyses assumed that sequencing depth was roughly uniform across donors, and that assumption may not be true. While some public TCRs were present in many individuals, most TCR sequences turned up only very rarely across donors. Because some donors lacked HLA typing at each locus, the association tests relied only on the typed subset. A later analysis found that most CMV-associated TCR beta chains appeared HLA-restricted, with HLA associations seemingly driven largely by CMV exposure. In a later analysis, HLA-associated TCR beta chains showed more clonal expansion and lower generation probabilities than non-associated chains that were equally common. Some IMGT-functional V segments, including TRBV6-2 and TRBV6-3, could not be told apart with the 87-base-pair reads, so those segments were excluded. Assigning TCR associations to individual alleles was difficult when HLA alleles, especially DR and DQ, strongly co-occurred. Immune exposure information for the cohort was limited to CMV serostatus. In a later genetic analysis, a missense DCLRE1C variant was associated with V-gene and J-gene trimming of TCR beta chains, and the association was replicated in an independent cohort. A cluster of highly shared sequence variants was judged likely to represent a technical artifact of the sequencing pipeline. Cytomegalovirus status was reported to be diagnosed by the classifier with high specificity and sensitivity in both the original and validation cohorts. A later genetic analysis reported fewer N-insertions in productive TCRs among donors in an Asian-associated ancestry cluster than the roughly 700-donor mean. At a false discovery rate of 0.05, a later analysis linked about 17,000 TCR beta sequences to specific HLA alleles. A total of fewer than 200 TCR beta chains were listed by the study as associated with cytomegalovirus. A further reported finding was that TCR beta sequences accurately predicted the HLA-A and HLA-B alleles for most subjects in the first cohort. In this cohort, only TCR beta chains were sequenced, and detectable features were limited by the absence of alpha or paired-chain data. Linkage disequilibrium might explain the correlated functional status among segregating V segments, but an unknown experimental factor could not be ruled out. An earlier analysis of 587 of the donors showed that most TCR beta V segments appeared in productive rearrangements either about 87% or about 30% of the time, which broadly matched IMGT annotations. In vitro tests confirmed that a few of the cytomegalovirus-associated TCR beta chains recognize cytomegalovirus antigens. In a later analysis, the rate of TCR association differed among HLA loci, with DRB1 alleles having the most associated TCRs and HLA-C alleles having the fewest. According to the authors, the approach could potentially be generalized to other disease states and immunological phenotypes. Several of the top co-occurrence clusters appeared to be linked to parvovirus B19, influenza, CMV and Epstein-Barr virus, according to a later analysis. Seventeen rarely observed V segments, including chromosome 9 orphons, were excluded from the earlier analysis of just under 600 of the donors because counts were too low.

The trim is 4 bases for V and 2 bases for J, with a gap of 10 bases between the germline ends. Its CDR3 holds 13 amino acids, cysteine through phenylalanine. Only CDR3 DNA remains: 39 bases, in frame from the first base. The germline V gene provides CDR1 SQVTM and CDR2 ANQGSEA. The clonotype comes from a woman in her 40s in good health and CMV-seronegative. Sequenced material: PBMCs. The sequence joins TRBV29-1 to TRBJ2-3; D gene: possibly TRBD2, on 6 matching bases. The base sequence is TGCAGCGTTGGCAGGGACTCCACAGATACGCAGTATTTT. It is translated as CSVGRDSTDTQYF.